Included here is one TCR beta chain sequence, with context. This entry belongs to a study of blood T cell repertoires in COVID-19. This CDR3 has 14 residues. The junction had 6 bases not matched to a gene; V was cut back by 4 bases and J by 5 bases. The germline gives CDR1 SGHVS, CDR2 FQNEAQ. Assay used: immunoSEQ multiplex PCR; TCRdb lists only in-frame clones, some missing. The table includes approximately 24,000 clones, approximately 94% detected once. The receptor was isolated from a woman aged 45-59 years with active COVID-19. The chain couples TRBV7-8 to TRBJ2-7, with 9 positions matching TRBD1. The specimen sequenced was peripheral blood. The CDR3 is CASSSGQGSHEQYV. CDR3 bases: TGTGCCAGCAGCTCGGGACAGGGTAGCCACGAGCAGTACGTC.